This T cell receptor (beta chain) comes out of a study of T cell responses to AZD1222 COVID-19 vaccine. Looked up from germline, CDR1 is SGHDN and CDR2 is FVKESK. The CDR3 covers 13 residues. V was shortened by 5 bases and J by 11 bases, with 18 bases between the two germline ends. Findings and limits, study-wide: White British people made up most donors, females outnumbered males, and clonal diversity was possibly underestimated.

As for this clone: Its cognate antigen is unknown.

Only in-frame clones appear in the TCRdb table, and some are missing; sequencing was by immunoSEQ multiplex PCR. The data show roughly 150,000 clones, about 91% seen once. The source is an adult in good health. Sequenced material: peripheral blood, taken on day 0 of AZD1222 vaccination. The V call is TRBV14, the J call TRBJ1-1; TRBD1 might be the D (6 bases). For the CDR3, the DNA is TGTGCCAGCAGCTCTATTCGGGGGCCCCCGGCTTTCTTT. It is translated as CASSSIRGPPAFF.